These 9 T cell receptor beta chains were all obtained from the same sample, sequenced in a study of glioma-infiltrating T cells. TCR alpha and beta CDR3 regions were amplified from RNA using iRepertoire nested multiplex PCR. TCRdb used MiXCR to reprocess the multiplex PCR reads, holding one entry per CDR3 protein. The sample shows about 140,000 distinct CDR3 sequences, about two fifths of them seen only once. Input material: glioma tissue, nonneoplastic brain tissue, or PBMCs (not recorded which). Every receptor here comes from a human donor with low-grade glioma or glioblastoma, undergoing nonglioma brain surgery, or in good health (not recorded which).

V and J are TRBV12-3 or TRBV12-4 and TRBJ2-1, with D tentatively TRBD1 (5 bases). The V end lost 5 bases, the J end lost 6 bases, and 20 bases lay between the germline ends. This CDR3 has 16 amino acids. CDR3 loop: CASSIIWGQASNEQFF. CDR3 coding DNA: TGTGCCAGCAGTATTATTTGGGGCCAGGCCAGCAATGAGCAGTTCTTC.

This chain joins TRBV4-2 and TRBJ1-6, with 11 bases lining up with TRBD1. CDR1 LGHNA and CDR2 YNFKEQ come from the germline V gene. Unmatched junction bases numbered 4, after V lost 0 bases and J lost 12 bases. The CDR3 has 15 residues. The chain's CDR3 is CASSQDWTGGRPLHF. The CDR3 nucleotides are TGTGCCAGCAGCCAAGATTGGACAGGGGGCCGACCCCTCCACTTT.

This rearrangement joins TRBV20-1 to TRBJ2-5, with 7 bases fitting TRBD2. J lost 0 bases, V lost 3 bases, and 1 base had no gene match. Germline V gene sequence: CDR1 DFQATT, CDR2 SNEGSKA (reference sequence). CDR3 size: 13 residues. CDR3 amino acids: CSASGRHQETQYF. In DNA form, the CDR3 reads TGCAGTGCTAGCGGGAGGCACCAAGAGACCCAGTACTTC.

This clonotype showed up just a few times. The chain employs TRBV20-1 and TRBJ2-1; TRBD2 matches 14 bases. Per germline, CDR1 DFQATT and CDR2 SNEGSKA (reference sequence). With V trimmed by 3 bases and J by 8 bases, 9 bases remained unmatched. This CDR3 is built from 16 residues. This chain's CDR3 is CSARDPRTSGGYEQFF. CDR3 coding DNA: TGCAGTGCTAGGGACCCTAGGACTAGCGGGGGGTATGAGCAGTTCTTC.

The rearrangement joins TRBV6-1 to TRBJ1-4; D ambiguous. This CDR3 spans 13 amino acids. V lost 4 bases to trimming and J lost 8 bases, with 11 bases between them. Germline V CDR1 and CDR2: MNHNS, SASEGT. The CDR3 coding sequence is TGTGCCAGCAGTGCGTCTGTTTACGAAAAACTGTTTTTT. Amino acids: CASSASVYEKLFF.

The chain joins TRBV7-9 to TRBJ2-3; 7 bases line up with TRBD2. Germline V gives CDR1 SEHNR, CDR2 FQNEAQ (reference sequence). J lost 2 bases, V lost 1 base, and 3 bases had no gene match. The CDR3 is 15 residues long. The CDR3 loop is CASSLEGLLTDTQYF. Here the CDR3 DNA reads TGTGCCAGCAGCTTAGAGGGACTACTCACAGATACGCAGTATTTT. The full variable domain, with the rest looked up from reference TRBV7-9 and TRBJ2-3, is DTGVSQNPRHKITKRGQNVTFRCDPISEHNRLYWYRQTLGQGPEFLTYFQNEAQLEKSRLLSDRFSAERPKGSFSTLEIQRTEQGDSAMYLCASSLEGLLTDTQYFGPGTRLTVL.

This clonotype was seen a few times. The chain couples TRBV7-2 to TRBJ2-1; maybe TRBD2 (6 bases). The CDR3 has 16 residues. Trimming cost V 4 bases and J 2 bases, with 15 bases left between them. Germline CDR1 and CDR2: SGHTA and FQGNSA. This chain's CDR3 is CASSSREISPYNEQFF. The CDR3 DNA follows: TGTGCCAGCAGCTCACGGGAGATTTCGCCCTACAATGAGCAGTTCTTC.

The chain employs TRBV6-2 or TRBV6-3 and TRBJ1-2; 7 bases align to TRBD1. Germline V CDR1 and CDR2: MNHEY, SVGEGT. The J segment lost 7 bases and the V segment lost 4 bases, leaving 6 bases of the junction unmatched. The length of the CDR3 is 13 residues. Here the CDR3 reads CASSWGQTAGYTF. CDR3 nucleotide sequence: TGTGCCAGCAGTTGGGGACAGACAGCTGGCTACACCTTC.

This clonotype came up a few times. The V call is TRBV28, the J call TRBJ2-5; D unresolved. From germline, CDR1 is MDHEN and CDR2 SYDVKM. Deletions cut 2 bases from V and 3 bases from J, with 7 bases between. The CDR3 spans 13 residues. CDR3 DNA sequence: TGTGCCAGCAGTTTAAGTGAAGAAGAGACCCAGTACTTC. Translated, it gives CASSLSEEETQYF.